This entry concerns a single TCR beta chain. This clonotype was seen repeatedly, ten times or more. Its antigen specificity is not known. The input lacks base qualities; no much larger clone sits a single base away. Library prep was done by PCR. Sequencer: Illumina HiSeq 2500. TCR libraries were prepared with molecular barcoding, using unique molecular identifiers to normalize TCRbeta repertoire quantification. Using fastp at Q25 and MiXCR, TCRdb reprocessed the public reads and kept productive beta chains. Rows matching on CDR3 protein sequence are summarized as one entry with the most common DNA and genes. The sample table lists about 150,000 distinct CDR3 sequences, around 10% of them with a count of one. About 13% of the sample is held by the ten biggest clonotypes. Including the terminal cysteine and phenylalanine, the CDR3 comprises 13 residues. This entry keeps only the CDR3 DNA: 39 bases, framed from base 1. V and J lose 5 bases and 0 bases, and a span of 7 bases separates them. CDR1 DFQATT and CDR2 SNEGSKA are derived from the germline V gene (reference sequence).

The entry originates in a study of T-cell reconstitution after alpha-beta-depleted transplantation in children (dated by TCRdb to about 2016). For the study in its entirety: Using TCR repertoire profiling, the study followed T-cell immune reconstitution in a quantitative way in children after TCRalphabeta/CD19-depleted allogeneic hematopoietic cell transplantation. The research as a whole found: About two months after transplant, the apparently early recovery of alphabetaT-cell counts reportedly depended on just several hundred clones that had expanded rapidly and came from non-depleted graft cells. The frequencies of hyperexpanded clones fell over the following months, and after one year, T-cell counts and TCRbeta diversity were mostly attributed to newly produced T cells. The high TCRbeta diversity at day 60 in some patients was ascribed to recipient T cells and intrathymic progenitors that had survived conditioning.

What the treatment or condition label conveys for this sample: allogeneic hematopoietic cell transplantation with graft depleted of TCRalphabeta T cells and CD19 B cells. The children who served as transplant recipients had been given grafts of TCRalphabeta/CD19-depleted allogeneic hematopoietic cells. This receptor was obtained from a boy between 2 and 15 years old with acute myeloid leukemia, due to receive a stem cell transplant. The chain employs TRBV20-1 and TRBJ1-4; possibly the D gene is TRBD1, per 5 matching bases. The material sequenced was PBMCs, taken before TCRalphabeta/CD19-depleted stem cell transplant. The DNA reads TGCAGTGCTGGGGGAACAACTAATGAAAAACTGTTTTTT. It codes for CSAGGTTNEKLFF.